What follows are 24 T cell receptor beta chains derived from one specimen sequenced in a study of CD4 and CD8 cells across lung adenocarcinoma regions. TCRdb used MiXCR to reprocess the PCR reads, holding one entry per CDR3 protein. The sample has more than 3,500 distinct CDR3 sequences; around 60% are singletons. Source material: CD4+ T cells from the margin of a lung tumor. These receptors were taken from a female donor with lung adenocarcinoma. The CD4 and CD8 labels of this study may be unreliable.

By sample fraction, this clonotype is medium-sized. CDR3 nucleotide sequence: TGTGCCATCAGTGAGTCGTTGGGGAGCAGCACGAACACTGAAGCTTTCTTT. Translated: CAISESLGSSTNTEAFF. The chain links TRBV10-3 to TRBJ1-1; D ambiguous. Trimming shortened V by 0 bases and J by 1 base, and 15 bases separated the two germline ends. The CDR3 runs 17 residues. CDR1 and CDR2 (germline): ENHRY, SYGVKD.

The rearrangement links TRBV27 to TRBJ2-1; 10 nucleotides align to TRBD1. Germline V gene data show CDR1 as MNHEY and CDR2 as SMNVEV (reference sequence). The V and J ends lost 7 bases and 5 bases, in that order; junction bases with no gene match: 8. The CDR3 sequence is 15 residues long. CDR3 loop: CASNPGTGVHNEQFF. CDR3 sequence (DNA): TGTGCCAGCAATCCCGGGACAGGGGTTCACAATGAGCAGTTCTTC.

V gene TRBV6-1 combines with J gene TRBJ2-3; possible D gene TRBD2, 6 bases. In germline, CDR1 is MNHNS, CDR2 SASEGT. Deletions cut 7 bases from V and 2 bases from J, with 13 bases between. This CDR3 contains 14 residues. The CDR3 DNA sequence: TGTGCCAGCACCCTACGGGACTCCACAGATACGCAGTATTTT. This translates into CASTLRDSTDTQYF.

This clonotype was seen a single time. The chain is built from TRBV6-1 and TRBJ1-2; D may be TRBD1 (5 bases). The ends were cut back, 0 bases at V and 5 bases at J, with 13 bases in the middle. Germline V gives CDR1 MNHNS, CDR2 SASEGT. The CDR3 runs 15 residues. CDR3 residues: CASSEAPGTDYGYTF. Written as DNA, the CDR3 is TGTGCCAGCAGTGAAGCGCCCGGGACGGATTATGGCTACACCTTC.

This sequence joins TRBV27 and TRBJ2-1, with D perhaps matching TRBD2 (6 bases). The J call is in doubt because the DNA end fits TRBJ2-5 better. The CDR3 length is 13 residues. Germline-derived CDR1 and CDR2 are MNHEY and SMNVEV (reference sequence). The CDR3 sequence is CASSGRLGETQYF. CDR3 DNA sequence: TGTGCCAGCAGTGGAAGACTAGGGGAGACCCAGTACTTC.

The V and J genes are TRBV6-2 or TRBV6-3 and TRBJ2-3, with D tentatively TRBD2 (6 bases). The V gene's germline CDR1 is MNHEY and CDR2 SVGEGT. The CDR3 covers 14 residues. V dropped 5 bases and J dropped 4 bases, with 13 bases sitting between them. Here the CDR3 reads CASSTNRLADTQYF. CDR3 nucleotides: TGTGCCAGCAGTACCAATCGACTAGCAGATACGCAGTATTTT.

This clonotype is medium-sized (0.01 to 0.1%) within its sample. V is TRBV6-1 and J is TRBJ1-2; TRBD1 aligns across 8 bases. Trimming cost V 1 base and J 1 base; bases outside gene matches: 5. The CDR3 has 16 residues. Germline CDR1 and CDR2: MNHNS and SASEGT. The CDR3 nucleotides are TGTGCCAGCAGTGAAGGAGGGACAGGACTTAACTATGGCTACACCTTC. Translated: CASSEGGTGLNYGYTF.

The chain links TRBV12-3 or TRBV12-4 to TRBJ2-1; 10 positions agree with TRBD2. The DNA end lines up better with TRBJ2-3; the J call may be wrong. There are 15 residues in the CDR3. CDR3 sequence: CASSLGAGGPFAQYF. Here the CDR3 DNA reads TGTGCCAGCAGTTTAGGAGCGGGAGGGCCTTTTGCGCAGTATTTT.

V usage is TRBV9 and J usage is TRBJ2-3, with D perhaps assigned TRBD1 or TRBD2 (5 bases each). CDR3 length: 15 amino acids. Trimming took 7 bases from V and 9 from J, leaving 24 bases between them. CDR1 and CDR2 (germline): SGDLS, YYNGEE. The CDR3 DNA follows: TGTGCCAGCGTCGTGGGGCTGGGAGCCACAAACACGCAGTATTTT. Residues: CASVVGLGATNTQYF.

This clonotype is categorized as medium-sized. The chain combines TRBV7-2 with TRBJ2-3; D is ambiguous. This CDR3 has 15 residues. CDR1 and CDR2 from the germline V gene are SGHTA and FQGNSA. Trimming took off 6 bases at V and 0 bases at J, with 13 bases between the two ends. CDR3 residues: CASSPRSTSTDTQYF. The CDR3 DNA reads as TGTGCCAGCAGTCCACGATCAACTAGCACAGATACGCAGTATTTT.

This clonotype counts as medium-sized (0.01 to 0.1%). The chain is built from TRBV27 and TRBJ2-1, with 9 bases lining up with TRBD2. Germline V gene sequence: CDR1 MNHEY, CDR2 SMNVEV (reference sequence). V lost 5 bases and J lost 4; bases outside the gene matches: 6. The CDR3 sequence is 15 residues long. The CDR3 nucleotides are TGTGCCAGCAGTCTCGTGGCGGGAGGGTACAATGAGCAGTTCTTC. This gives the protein CASSLVAGGYNEQFF.

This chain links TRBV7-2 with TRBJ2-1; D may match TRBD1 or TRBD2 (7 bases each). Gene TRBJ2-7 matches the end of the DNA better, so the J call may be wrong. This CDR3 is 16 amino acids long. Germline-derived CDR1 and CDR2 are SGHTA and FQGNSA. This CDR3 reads CASSLGAPGGGYEQYF. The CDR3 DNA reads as TGTGCCAGCAGCTTAGGGGCCCCAGGGGGGGGCTACGAGCAGTACTTC.

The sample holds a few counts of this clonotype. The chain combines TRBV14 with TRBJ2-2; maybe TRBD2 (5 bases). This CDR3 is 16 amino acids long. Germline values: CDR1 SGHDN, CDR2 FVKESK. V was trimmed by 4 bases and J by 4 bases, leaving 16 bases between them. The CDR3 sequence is CASSLAFTSVTGELFF. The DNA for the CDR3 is TGTGCCAGCAGCCTAGCTTTTACTAGTGTCACCGGGGAGCTGTTTTTT.

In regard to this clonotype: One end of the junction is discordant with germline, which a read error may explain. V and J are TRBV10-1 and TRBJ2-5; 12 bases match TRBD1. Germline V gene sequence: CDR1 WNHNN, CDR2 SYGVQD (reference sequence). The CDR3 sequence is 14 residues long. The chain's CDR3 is CAGTGDRGQNTQYF. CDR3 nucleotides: TGTGCGGGGACCGGGGACAGGGGGCAAAACACCCAGTACTTC.

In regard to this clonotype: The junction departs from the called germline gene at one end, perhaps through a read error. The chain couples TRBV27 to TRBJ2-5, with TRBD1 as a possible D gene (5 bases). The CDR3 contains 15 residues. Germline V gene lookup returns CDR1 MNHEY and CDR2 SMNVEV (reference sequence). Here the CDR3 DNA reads TGTGCCAGCGGCATACAGGCTGTGAGTATAAATGCGCAGTACTTT. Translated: CASGIQAVSINAQYF.

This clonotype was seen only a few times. The CDR3 loop is CASSYSRGIGTDTQYF. In DNA, the CDR3 is TGTGCCAGCAGTTACTCTCGCGGGATTGGCACAGATACGCAGTATTTT. The chain has TRBV6-5 and TRBJ2-3, with TRBD2 as a possible D gene (6 bases). The CDR3 length is 16 residues. From germline, CDR1 is MNHEY and CDR2 SVGAGI. V was pared by 0 bases and J by 1 base, with 11 bases between.

CDR3 amino acids: CASSENPGETQYF. CDR3 nucleotide sequence: TGTGCCAGCAGTGAAAATCCCGGGGAGACCCAGTACTTC. The rearrangement uses TRBV6-1 and TRBJ2-1; no clear D gene. The J call is in doubt because the DNA end fits TRBJ2-5 better. The CDR3 has 13 amino acids. Looked up from germline, CDR1 is MNHNS and CDR2 is SASEGT.

The CDR3 DNA reads TGTGCCAGCAGTAAAATTAGCGGGAGGGCCTACAATGAGCAGTTCTTC. This codes for CASSKISGRAYNEQFF. V usage is TRBV6-1 and J usage is TRBJ2-1; 11 nucleotides line up with TRBD2. CDR3 length: 16 amino acids. V lost 5 bases, J lost 2 bases, and 5 bases stayed unmatched. Looked up from germline, CDR1 is MNHNS and CDR2 is SASEGT.

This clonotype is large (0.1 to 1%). The chain's CDR3 is CASSSPGTSIYNEQFF. CDR3 coding DNA: TGTGCCAGCAGTTCACCCGGGACTAGCATCTACAATGAGCAGTTCTTC. This chain links TRBV6-5 with TRBJ2-1; 9 bases map to TRBD2. Germline V CDR1 and CDR2: MNHEY, SVGAGI. The V and J ends lost 4 bases and 3 bases, in that order; junction bases with no gene match: 7. This CDR3 comprises 16 residues.

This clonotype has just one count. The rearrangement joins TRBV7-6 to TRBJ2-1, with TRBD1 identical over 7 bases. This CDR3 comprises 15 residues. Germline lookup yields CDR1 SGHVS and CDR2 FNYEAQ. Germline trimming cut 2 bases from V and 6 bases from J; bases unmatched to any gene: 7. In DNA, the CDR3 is TGTGCCAGCAGCTTAACAGGGGAAGGGGTCAATGAGCAGTTCTTC. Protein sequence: CASSLTGEGVNEQFF. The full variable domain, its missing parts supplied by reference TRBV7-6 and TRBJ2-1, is GAGVSQSPRYKVTKRGQDVALRCDPISGHVSLYWYRQALGQGPEFLTYFNYEAQQDKSGLPNDRFSAERPEGSISTLTIQRTEQRDSAMYRCASSLTGEGVNEQFFGPGTRLTVL.

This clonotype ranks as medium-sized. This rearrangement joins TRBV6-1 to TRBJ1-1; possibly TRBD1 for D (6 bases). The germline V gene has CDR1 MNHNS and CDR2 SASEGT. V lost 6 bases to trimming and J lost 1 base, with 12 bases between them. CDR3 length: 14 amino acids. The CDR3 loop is CASSQQGKNTEAFF. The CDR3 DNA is TGTGCCAGCAGCCAACAGGGTAAGAACACTGAAGCTTTCTTT.

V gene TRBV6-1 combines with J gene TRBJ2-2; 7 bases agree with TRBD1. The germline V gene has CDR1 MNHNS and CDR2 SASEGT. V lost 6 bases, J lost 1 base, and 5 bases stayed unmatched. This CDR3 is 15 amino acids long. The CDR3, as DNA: TGTGCCAGCAGGCGATGGACAGGGAACACCGGGGAGCTGTTTTTT. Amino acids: CASRRWTGNTGELFF.

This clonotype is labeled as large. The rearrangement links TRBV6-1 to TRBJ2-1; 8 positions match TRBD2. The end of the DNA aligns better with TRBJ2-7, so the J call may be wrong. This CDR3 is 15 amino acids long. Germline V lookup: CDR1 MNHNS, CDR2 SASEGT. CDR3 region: CASSEVYTSGVEQYF. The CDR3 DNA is TGTGCCAGCAGTGAAGTCTACACTAGCGGCGTTGAGCAGTACTTC.

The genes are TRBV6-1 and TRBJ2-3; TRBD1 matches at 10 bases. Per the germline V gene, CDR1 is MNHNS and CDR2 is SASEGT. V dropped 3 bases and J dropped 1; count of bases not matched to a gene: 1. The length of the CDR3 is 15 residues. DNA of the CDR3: TGTGCCAGCAGTGAGGGACAGGGGTGCACAGATACGCAGTATTTT. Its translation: CASSEGQGCTDTQYF.